This T cell receptor beta chain emerged from a study of T cell repertoires in ileal Crohn's disease. The CDR3 loop spans 15 amino acids. Looked up from germline, CDR1 is LGHNA and CDR2 is YNFKEQ. J was trimmed by 1 base and V by 3 bases; bases with no gene match: 4. The data were produced by immunoSEQ multiplex PCR, yet TCRdb's version contains in-frame clones alone and is incomplete. The table includes around 16,000 clones, approximately 94% detected once. This receptor was taken from an adult with Crohn's disease. Sequenced: ileal tissue. The chain has TRBV4-2 and TRBJ2-5; 8 bases map to TRBD1. The CDR3 nucleotides are TGTGCCAGCAGCCAGAGGACAGGGCCCCAAGAGACCCAGTACTTC. It is translated as CASSQRTGPQETQYF.